This T cell receptor beta chain was retrieved from a study of blood T cell repertoires in COVID-19. This clone was seen a few times. CDR3 length: 17 amino acids. From germline, CDR1 is SEHNR and CDR2 FQNEAQ (reference sequence). Trimming stripped 5 bases from V and 7 bases from J, with 24 bases between. Here immunoSEQ multiplex PCR was the method, and the copy in TCRdb shows in-frame clones only, minus some. This sample has a few hundred thousand clones, with about 80% found just once. The sequenced sample consisted of peripheral blood. V gene TRBV7-9 combines with J gene TRBJ1-5; no reliable D call. The sequence was collected from a woman aged 30 to 39 who had recovered from COVID-19. The CDR3 region has the DNA TGTGCCAGCAGCCTAGTCAATTACGGCGCTGGAGACCAGCCCCAGCATTTT. It yields the protein CASSLVNYGAGDQPQHF.